This entry lists 16 T cell receptor beta chains sequenced from one sample in a study of tumor-infiltrating lymphocytes in primary liver carcinoma. For blood RNA, unsorted whole blood served as the source, and germline DNA was extracted too. TCR beta cDNA was reverse-transcribed from about 500 ng of total RNA. The reaction used a constant-region primer and ProtoScript II reverse transcriptase. Three nested multiplex PCR rounds, a slightly modified ARM-PCR method, built the TCR beta libraries. Forward primers for TRBV1-TRBV30 and a C-beta reverse primer served the first two PCR rounds, at roughly 10 cycles each. Each CDR3 protein is one row after TCRdb ran MiXCR on the multiplex PCR reads. The sample includes 310,000 or so distinct CDR3 sequences, 50% to 60% of them seen just once. The sample taken for sequencing was peripheral blood. These receptors were taken from a woman aged 25 to 39 with primary liver carcinoma and hepatitis B virus infection.

With respect to this clonotype: A read error is likely, as this CDR3 ends without the conserved phenylalanine or tryptophan. The chain carries TRBV11-2 and TRBJ1-1; a possible D gene is TRBD1 (5 bases). The CDR3 contains 14 residues. Germline CDR1 is SGHAT and CDR2 is FQNNGV. The CDR3 loop reads CASSSSRQYTGAFL. CDR3 DNA: TGTGCCAGCAGCTCCTCCAGACAGTACACTGGAGCTTTCTTA.

Many counts were recorded for this clonotype. V gene TRBV6-5 combines with J gene TRBJ1-3; weak D call: TRBD1 (5 bases). This CDR3 region has 13 residues. Germline lookup yields CDR1 MNHEY and CDR2 SVGAGI. V was pared by 10 bases and J by 4 bases, with 14 bases between. The CDR3 sequence is CATRGTAGNTIYF. The CDR3 nucleotides are TGTGCCACCCGGGGGACGGCGGGAAACACCATATATTTT.

About this clonotype itself: The conserved phenylalanine or tryptophan is not found at the CDR3 terminus, so this likely reflects a read error. The chain recombines TRBV7-9 with TRBJ2-7; the D is unclear. CDR1 SEHNR and CDR2 FQNEAQ come from the germline V gene (reference sequence). CDR3 length: 11 amino acids. V was shortened by 7 bases and J by 2 bases, with 6 bases between the two germline ends. This chain's CDR3 is CASTGTYEQYL. The DNA for the CDR3 is TGTGCCAGCACCGGTACCTACGAGCAGTACTTA.

To note about this clonotype: A much larger clone lies a single base off, so this may be a read error. The chain employs TRBV7-8 and TRBJ2-1; 7 nucleotides agree with TRBD2. The CDR3 totals 15 residues. With 3 bases clipped from V and 3 bases from J, the junction kept 5 bases outside the gene matches. Germline V gives CDR1 SGHVS, CDR2 FQNEAQ. CDR3 coding DNA: TGTGCCAGCAGCTTGACCGGGACTATCTACAATGAGCAGTTCTTC. The encoded protein is CASSLTGTIYNEQFF.

This clonotype has a handful of counts. This chain joins TRBV6-2 or TRBV6-3 and TRBJ2-5; 9 nucleotides align to TRBD1. CDR1 and CDR2 (germline): MNHEY, SVGEGT. J was trimmed by 5 bases and V by 8 bases; bases with no gene match: 3. This CDR3 comprises 12 residues. The CDR3 reads CASRDRVETQYF. CDR3 sequence (DNA): TGTGCCAGCCGGGACAGGGTTGAGACCCAGTACTTC.

With respect to this clonotype: This may arise from a read error, as a much more abundant clone is one base away. DNA of the CDR3: TGCGCCAGCAACCAAGGAGCGGGAGTATTCAATGAGCAGTTCTTC. Amino acids: CASNQGAGVFNEQFF. The chain combines TRBV4-1 with TRBJ2-1; TRBD2 matches 8 bases. Germline V gives CDR1 MGHRA, CDR2 YSYEKL. The CDR3 loop spans 15 amino acids.

With regard to this clonotype: The junction does not match germline at one end; this may be a read error. The gene calls are TRBV6-1 and TRBJ2-1; D call uncertain. The length of the CDR3 is 15 residues. Germline V gene lookup returns CDR1 MNHNS and CDR2 SASEGT. The CDR3 sequence is CASSVSRLSYSEQFF. The CDR3 region has the DNA TGTGCCAGCAGTGTAAGCAGGCTCTCCTACAGTGAGCAGTTCTTC.

Regarding this clonotype: The limits of the CDR3 on the DNA are not certain, so only TCRdb's listed CDR3 is given. The chain employs TRBV4-3 and TRBJ2-2; the listed D gene, TRBD1, was not tested against the DNA. The CDR3 sequence runs 17 residues, both termini included. Germline assignment: CDR1 LGHNA and CDR2 YSLEER. CDR3 sequence reads: CASSQVATGSYTGEPFF.

On this clonotype itself: This could be a read error, since a much larger clone is one nucleotide away. The chain recombines TRBV29-1 with TRBJ1-2; a weak D match, TRBD1 (5 bases). The CDR3 sequence is 13 residues long. CDR1 and CDR2 (germline): SQVTM, ANQGSEA. CDR3 nucleotide sequence: TGCAGCGTTCTCAAGGACACGACCTATAGCTACACCTTC. It is translated as CSVLKDTTYSYTF.

This clonotype has just one count. One end of the junction fails to match germline, which may point to a read error. In DNA form, the CDR3 reads TGTGCCAGCGGTGAGACTCCGGAATTACAAGAGACCCAGTACTTC. Its protein is CASGETPELQETQYF. The V call is TRBV6-1, the J call TRBJ2-5; D is unresolved. Germline V lookup: CDR1 MNHNS, CDR2 SASEGT. This CDR3 region has 15 residues.

V gene TRBV12-3 or TRBV12-4 combines with J gene TRBJ2-2, with D perhaps matching TRBD1 (5 bases). The CDR3 sequence is 18 residues long. The V gene lost 6 bases and the J gene lost 5 bases, with 25 bases spanning the gap. The CDR3 reads CASSLYLFLGDRTGELFF. The CDR3, as DNA: TGTGCCAGCAGCTTGTACTTATTCTTAGGGGATAGGACCGGGGAGCTGTTTTTT.

This clonotype was detected only a few times. The chain couples TRBV6-2 or TRBV6-3 to TRBJ2-7, with D possibly matching TRBD2 (5 bases). V lost 2 bases, J lost 2 bases, and 13 bases lay in between. The length of the CDR3 is 15 residues. Germline CDR1 and CDR2: MNHEY and SVGEGT. The CDR3: CASSYGNGITYEQYF. In DNA, the CDR3 is TGTGCCAGCAGTTACGGTAACGGGATTACCTACGAGCAGTACTTC.

The chain uses TRBV7-9 and TRBJ1-4; 8 bases fit TRBD1. The CDR3 has 15 amino acids. Germline CDR1 reads SEHNR; CDR2 reads FQNEAQ (reference sequence). J gave up 5 bases and V 5 bases, and 7 bases lay outside the gene matches. CDR3 protein: CASSPTGGRNEKLFF. CDR3 coding DNA: TGTGCCAGCAGCCCAACAGGGGGACGGAATGAAAAACTGTTTTTT. Filled out from reference TRBV7-9 and TRBJ1-4, the complete variable domain reads DTGVSQNPRHKITKRGQNVTFRCDPISEHNRLYWYRQTLGQGPEFLTYFQNEAQLEKSRLLSDRFSAERPKGSFSTLEIQRTEQGDSAMYLCASSPTGGRNEKLFFGSGTQLSVL.

This clonotype was seen at least ten times. The chain joins TRBV6-1 to TRBJ2-5; 11 positions match TRBD2. V lost 6 bases and J lost 1; bases outside the gene matches: 10. The CDR3 is made up of 17 amino acids. The germline gives CDR1 MNHNS, CDR2 SASEGT. This chain's CDR3 is CASSLLAGVGGQETQYF. Here the CDR3 DNA reads TGTGCCAGCAGCCTACTAGCGGGAGTGGGAGGCCAAGAGACCCAGTACTTC.

The chain uses TRBV28 and TRBJ1-1, with D unclear. Germline loops: CDR1 MDHEN, CDR2 SYDVKM. The CDR3 covers 11 residues. Trimming cost V 10 bases and J 10 bases, with 16 bases left between them. The CDR3 reads CATSPWWRAFF. CDR3 bases: TGTGCCACCTCTCCATGGTGGCGAGCTTTCTTT.

This chain joins TRBV11-3 and TRBJ2-2, with unresolved D. The V and J ends lost 1 base and 4 bases respectively, with 13 bases between them. CDR1 and CDR2 from the germline V gene are SGHNT and YENEEA. The CDR3 has 16 amino acids. The CDR3 DNA reads as TGTGCCAGCAGCTTAGGTGCGCATACGAGCACCGGGGAGCTGTTTTTT. As protein: CASSLGAHTSTGELFF. The whole variable domain, remainder taken from reference TRBV11-3 and TRBJ2-2, is EAGVVQSPRYKIIEKKQPVAFWCNPISGHNTLYWYLQNLGQGPELLIRYENEEAVDDSQLPKDRFSAERLKGVDSTLKIQPAELGDSAVYLCASSLGAHTSTGELFFGEGSRLTVL.